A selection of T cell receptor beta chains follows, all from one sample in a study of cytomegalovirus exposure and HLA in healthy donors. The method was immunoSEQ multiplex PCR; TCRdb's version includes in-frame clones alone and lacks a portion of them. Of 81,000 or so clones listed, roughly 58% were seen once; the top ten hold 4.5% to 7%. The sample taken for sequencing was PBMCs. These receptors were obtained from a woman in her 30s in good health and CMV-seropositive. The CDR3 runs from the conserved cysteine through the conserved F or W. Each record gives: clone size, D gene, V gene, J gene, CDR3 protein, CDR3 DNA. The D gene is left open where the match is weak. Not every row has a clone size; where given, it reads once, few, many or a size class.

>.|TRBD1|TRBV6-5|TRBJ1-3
CASSQGVSGNTIYF
TGTGCCAGCAGTCAGGGGGTCTCTGGAAACACCATATATTTT
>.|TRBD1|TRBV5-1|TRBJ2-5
CASSLKGQGEETQYF
TGCGCCAGCAGCTTGAAGGGACAGGGCGAAGAGACCCAGTACTTC
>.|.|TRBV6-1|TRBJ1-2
CASSGFQAPGGGYTF
TGTGCCAGCAGTGGTTTTCAGGCGCCCGGTGGCGGCTACACCTTC
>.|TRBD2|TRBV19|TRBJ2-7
CASSMRGGSYEQYF
TGTGCCAGTAGTATGCGGGGGGGCTCCTACGAGCAGTACTTC
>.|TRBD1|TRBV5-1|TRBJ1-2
CASRMGPGTERSYTF
TGCGCCAGCAGGATGGGCCCCGGGACAGAAAGATCCTACACCTTC
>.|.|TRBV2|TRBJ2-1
CASSGVFNNEQFF
TGTGCCAGCAGCGGGGTTTTCAACAATGAGCAGTTCTTC
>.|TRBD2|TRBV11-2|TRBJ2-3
CASSSGTSGGRTDTQYF
TGTGCCAGCAGCTCCGGGACTAGCGGGGGTCGCACAGATACGCAGTATTTT
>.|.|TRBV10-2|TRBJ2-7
CASSLASEQYF
TGCGCCAGCAGTTTAGCATCCGAGCAGTACTTC
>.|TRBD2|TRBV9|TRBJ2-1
CASSVTSGLDNEQFF
TGTGCCAGCAGCGTGACTAGCGGGCTAGACAATGAGCAGTTCTTC
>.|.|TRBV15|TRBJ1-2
CATSRDQGPRGYTF
TGTGCCACCAGCAGGGACCAGGGGCCCCGGGGCTACACCTTC
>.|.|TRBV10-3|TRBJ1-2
CAIGEGVLYGYTF
TGTGCCATCGGGGAAGGGGTCCTCTATGGCTACACCTTC
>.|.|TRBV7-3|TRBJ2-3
CASSTFTSSDTQYF
TGTGCCAGCAGCACCTTTACTAGTTCAGATACGCAGTATTTT
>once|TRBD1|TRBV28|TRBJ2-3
CATKRGQGVRGTDTQYF
TGTGCCACCAAACGGGGACAGGGGGTTCGGGGCACAGATACGCAGTATTTT
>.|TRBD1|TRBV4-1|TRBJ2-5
CASSQGQELQETQYF
TGCGCCAGCAGCCAGGGACAGGAACTCCAAGAGACCCAGTACTTC
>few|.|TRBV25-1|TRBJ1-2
CASSEVGGRGNYGYTF
TGTGCCAGCAGTGAAGTCGGAGGGAGGGGGAACTATGGCTACACCTTC
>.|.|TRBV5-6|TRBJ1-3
CASSLVENTIYF
TGTGCCAGCAGCTTGGTAGAAAACACCATATATTTT
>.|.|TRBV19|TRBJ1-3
CATLRGGGNTIYF
TGTGCCACCCTAAGAGGTGGGGGAAACACCATATATTTT
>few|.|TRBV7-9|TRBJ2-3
CASSPRVASTDTQYF
TGTGCCAGCAGCCCTAGAGTTGCTAGCACAGATACGCAGTATTTT
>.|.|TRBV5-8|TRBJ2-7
CASGLGGVLSGEQYF
TGTGCCAGCGGCTTAGGGGGGGTCCTCTCGGGCGAGCAGTACTTC
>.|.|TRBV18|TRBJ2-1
CASSPVQSSYNEQFF
TGTGCCAGCTCACCCGTACAGAGCTCCTACAATGAGCAGTTCTTC
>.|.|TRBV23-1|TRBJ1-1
CASSHPTGREDTEAFF
TGCGCCAGCAGTCACCCAACAGGGAGGGAGGACACTGAAGCTTTCTTT
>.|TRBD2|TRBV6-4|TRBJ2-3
CASSPGGRGTDTQYF
TGTGCCAGCAGCCCGGGGGGACGTGGCACAGATACGCAGTATTTT
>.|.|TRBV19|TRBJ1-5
CASSIFNQPQHF
TGTGCCAGTAGTATCTTCAATCAGCCCCAGCATTTT
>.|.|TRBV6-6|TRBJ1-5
CASSAQGGNNQPQHF
TGTGCCAGCAGTGCCCAGGGAGGGAACAATCAGCCCCAGCATTTT
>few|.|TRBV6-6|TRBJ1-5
CASSPQAVQPQHF
TGTGCCAGCAGTCCCCAGGCCGTTCAGCCCCAGCATTTT
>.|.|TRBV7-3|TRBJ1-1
CASSLSSGSTEAFF
TGTGCCAGCAGCTTATCCTCCGGGTCCACTGAAGCTTTCTTT
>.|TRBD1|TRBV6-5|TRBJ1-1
CASSRDRGAEAFF
TGTGCCAGCAGCCGGGACAGGGGAGCTGAAGCTTTCTTT
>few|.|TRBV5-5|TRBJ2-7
CASSADSGEQYF
TGTGCCAGCAGCGCCGACAGTGGGGAGCAGTACTTC
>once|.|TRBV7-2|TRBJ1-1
CASSLRSQLEAFF
TGTGCCAGCAGCTTAAGAAGCCAACTTGAAGCTTTCTTT
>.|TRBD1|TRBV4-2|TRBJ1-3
CASSQDRQGASGNTIYF
TGTGCCAGCAGCCAAGATCGACAGGGGGCGTCTGGAAACACCATATATTTT
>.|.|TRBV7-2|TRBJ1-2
CASSLASGAGYTF
TGTGCCAGCAGCTTAGCGTCTGGGGCGGGCTACACCTTC
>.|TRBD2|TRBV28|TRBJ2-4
CASSLAGGSKNIQYF
TGTGCCAGCAGCCTAGCGGGGGGATCCAAAAACATTCAGTACTTC
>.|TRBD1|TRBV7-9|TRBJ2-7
CASSLPGTGIEQYF
TGTGCCAGCAGCTTACCAGGGACAGGGATCGAGCAGTACTTC
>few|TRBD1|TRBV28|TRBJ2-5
CASSGGDRGLETQYF
TGTGCCAGCAGTGGGGGGGACAGGGGATTGGAGACCCAGTACTTC
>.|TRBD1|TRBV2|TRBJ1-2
CASSDRGQAYGYTF
TGTGCCAGCAGTGACAGGGGGCAGGCCTATGGCTACACCTTC
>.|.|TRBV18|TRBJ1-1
CASSPRQLEAFF
TGTGCCAGCTCACCAAGACAACTTGAAGCTTTCTTT
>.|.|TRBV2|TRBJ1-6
CASSERTANSPLHF
TGTGCCAGCAGTGAGCGGACAGCAAATTCACCCCTCCACTTT
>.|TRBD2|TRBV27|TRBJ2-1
CASSLVLAGYNEQFF
TGTGCCAGCAGTTTAGTCCTAGCGGGCTACAATGAGCAGTTCTTC
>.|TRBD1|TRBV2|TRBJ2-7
CASTGQTVSYEQYF
TGTGCCAGCACGGGACAGACCGTATCCTACGAGCAGTACTTC
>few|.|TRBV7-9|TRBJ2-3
CASSFGGGSTDTQYF
TGTGCCAGCAGCTTTGGTGGGGGGAGCACAGATACGCAGTATTTT
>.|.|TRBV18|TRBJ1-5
CASSPQAGVRQPQHF
TGTGCCAGCTCACCACAGGCGGGGGTGCGGCAGCCCCAGCATTTT
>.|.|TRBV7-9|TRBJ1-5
CANLPGQGAAQPQHF
TGTGCCAATTTACCGGGCCAGGGTGCCGCCCAGCCCCAGCATTTT
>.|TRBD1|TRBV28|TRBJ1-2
CASSLGGTGDGYGYTF
TGTGCCAGCAGTTTGGGTGGGACAGGGGATGGCTATGGCTACACCTTC
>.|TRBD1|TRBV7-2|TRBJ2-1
CATLPGTGEQFF
TGTGCCACCCTTCCCGGGACAGGGGAGCAGTTCTTC
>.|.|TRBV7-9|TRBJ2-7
CASSLADGSYEQYF
TGTGCCAGCAGCTTAGCCGACGGGTCCTACGAGCAGTACTTC
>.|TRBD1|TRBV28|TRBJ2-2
CASSSFTGGAFAGELFF
TGTGCCAGCAGTTCTTTCACAGGGGGCGCGTTCGCCGGGGAGCTGTTTTTT
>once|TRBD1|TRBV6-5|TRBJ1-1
CASSYPNRGNTEAFF
TGTGCCAGCAGTTACCCTAACAGGGGGAACACTGAAGCTTTCTTT
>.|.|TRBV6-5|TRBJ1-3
CASSPDGAGNTIYF
TGTGCCAGCAGTCCCGACGGAGCTGGAAACACCATATATTTT
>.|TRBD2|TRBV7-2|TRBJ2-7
CASSLGLAGNPYEQYF
TGTGCCAGCAGCCTCGGACTAGCGGGGAACCCCTACGAGCAGTACTTC
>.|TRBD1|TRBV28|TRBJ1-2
CASSSGTAANYGYPF
TGTGCCAGCAGTTCCGGGACAGCTGCTAACTATGGCTACCCCTTC
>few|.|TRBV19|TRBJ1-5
CASSLFSNQPQHF
TGTGCCAGTAGTCTCTTCAGCAATCAGCCCCAGCATTTT
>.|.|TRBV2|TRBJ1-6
CAGAISTFDSPLHF
TGTGCCGGGGCAATTTCCACTTTTGATTCACCCCTCCACTTT
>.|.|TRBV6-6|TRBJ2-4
CASRLQGAKNIQYF
TGTGCCAGCAGACTACAGGGTGCCAAAAACATTCAGTACTTC
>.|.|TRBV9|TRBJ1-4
CASSSDFRGSTNEKLFF
TGTGCCAGCAGTTCCGACTTCCGGGGGTCAACTAATGAAAAACTGTTTTTT
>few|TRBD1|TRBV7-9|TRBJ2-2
CASSLDRDQNTGELFF
TGTGCCAGCAGCTTGGACAGGGACCAGAACACCGGGGAGCTGTTTTTT
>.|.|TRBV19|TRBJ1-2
CASNREGGYTF
TGTGCCAGTAATCGGGAAGGGGGCTACACCTTC